One and the same sample provided the 29 T cell receptor beta chains below, sequenced in a study of OX40 agonist ivuxolimab in advanced cancers. Sequencing was performed with immunoSEQ multiplex PCR; in TCRdb, only in-frame clones are kept and a portion is missing. The sample has around 60,000 clones, nearly 95% seen once. The specimen was CD4+ or CD8+ T cells sorted from blood, collected in a trial of the OX40 agonist ivuxolimab. The source of these receptors is an adult with an advanced solid tumor such as melanoma, head and neck, liver or kidney cancer.

The chain combines TRBV4-1 with TRBJ2-1; D might be TRBD1 (6 bases). CDR1 and CDR2 from the germline V gene are MGHRA and YSYEKL. The CDR3 is made up of 16 amino acids. V gave up 0 bases and J gave up 5 bases, with 14 bases separating them. The CDR3 spells CASSQELGTPNNEQFF. CDR3 DNA sequence: TGCGCCAGCAGCCAAGAGTTAGGGACACCTAACAATGAGCAGTTCTTC.

V usage is TRBV28 and J usage is TRBJ2-6; D may correspond to TRBD1 or TRBD2 (5 bases each). Germline V gene sequence: CDR1 MDHEN, CDR2 SYDVKM. The V gene lost 10 bases and the J gene lost 1 base, with 14 bases spanning the gap. The CDR3 covers 15 residues. In nucleotides, the CDR3 is TGTGCCACCAGGGACGAGGGGTCTGGGGCCAACGTCCTGACTTTC. It yields the protein CATRDEGSGANVLTF.

This chain connects TRBV27 to TRBJ1-4; D gene ambiguous. The CDR3 loop spans 14 amino acids. Per the germline V gene, CDR1 is MNHEY and CDR2 is SMNVEV (reference sequence). V lost 5 bases and J lost 3, with 10 bases in between. The CDR3 DNA reads TGTGCCAGCAGTGAGCGTACGGCTAATGAAAAACTGTTTTTT. Residues: CASSERTANEKLFF. Full variable domain (remainder filled in from reference TRBV27 and TRBJ1-4): EAQVTQNPRYLITVTGKKLTVTCSQNMNHEYMSWYRQDPGLGLRQIYYSMNVEVTDKGDVPEGYKVSRKEKRNFPLILESPSPNQTSLYFCASSERTANEKLFFGSGTQLSVL.

Notes on this clone: This sample includes further DNA sequences coding for the same CDR3. The chain employs TRBV27 and TRBJ2-7; D gene uncertain. Trimming took 4 bases from V and 2 from J, leaving 9 bases between them. This CDR3 comprises 13 residues. Germline V gives CDR1 MNHEY, CDR2 SMNVEV (reference sequence). In DNA, the CDR3 is TGTGCCAGCAGTTCCTATGCCACCTACGAGCAGTACTTC. Its protein product is CASSSYATYEQYF.

The chain is built from TRBV4-1 and TRBJ2-1; D uncertain. CDR3 length: 11 residues. The V gene's germline CDR1 is MGHRA and CDR2 YSYEKL. V shed 2 bases and J shed 5 bases, with 1 base lying between them. Here the CDR3 DNA reads TGCGCCAGCAGCCAAAACAATGAGCAGTTCTTC. It codes for CASSQNNEQFF.

The gene calls are TRBV4-1 and TRBJ1-2; no reliable D call. Germline V gene data show CDR1 as MGHRA and CDR2 as YSYEKL. Trimming took off 1 base at V and 5 bases at J, with 14 bases between the two ends. CDR3 length: 15 residues. The CDR3 DNA follows: TGCGCCAGCAGCCAAGGAAGAGGGAGGAAATATGGCTACACCTTC. It translates to CASSQGRGRKYGYTF.

The CDR3 sequence is CASRYRGGDTEAFF. DNA of the CDR3: TGTGCCAGCAGATACAGGGGAGGAGACACTGAAGCTTTCTTT. The chain couples TRBV27 to TRBJ1-1; 7 bases agree with TRBD1. V dropped 6 bases and J dropped 3; count of bases not matched to a gene: 7. Germline values: CDR1 MNHEY, CDR2 SMNVEV (reference sequence). The CDR3 length is 14 residues.

The gene calls are TRBV9 and TRBJ2-3; D is unresolved. V lost 0 bases to trimming and J lost 3 bases, with 5 bases between them. Germline CDR1 is SGDLS and CDR2 is YYNGEE. This CDR3 comprises 13 residues. The CDR3 sequence: CASSVGATDTQYF. The CDR3 region has the DNA TGTGCCAGCAGCGTAGGAGCGACAGATACGCAGTATTTT.

This clone was seen only a few times. The chain has TRBV6-4 and TRBJ2-3; D not certain. CDR1 is MRHNA, CDR2 SNTAGT, per germline. V lost 2 bases and J 3 bases, leaving 12 bases between the germline ends. CDR3 length equals 15 residues. The DNA for the CDR3 is TGTGCCAGCAGTGACGGTCTAGGTATAACAGATACGCAGTATTTT. Translation gives CASSDGLGITDTQYF.

The chain couples TRBV7-9 to TRBJ2-3; D remains ambiguous. Trimming cost V 3 bases and J 0 bases, with 16 bases left between them. Germline V gives CDR1 SEHNR, CDR2 FQNEAQ (reference sequence). This CDR3 region has 17 residues. DNA for the CDR3: TGTGCCAGCAGCTTGATTTTGCAAGACTTTAGCACAGATACGCAGTATTTT. This translates into CASSLILQDFSTDTQYF.

This chain joins TRBV30 and TRBJ2-4; 8 nucleotides align to TRBD1. The CDR3 consists of 11 residues. V lost 1 base, J lost 14 bases, and 4 bases stayed unmatched. CDR1 is GTSNPN, CDR2 SVGIG, per germline (reference sequence). The CDR3 DNA is TGTGCCTGGAGTGAGACAGGGGCAAAGTACTTC. Encoded protein: CAWSETGAKYF.

CDR3 sequence: CASSYRQATYEQYF. In DNA form, the CDR3 reads TGTGCCAGCAGCTACCGACAGGCTACCTACGAGCAGTACTTC. This chain uses TRBV5-6 with TRBJ2-7; D is perhaps TRBD1 (6 bases). The CDR3 consists of 14 residues. Trimming shortened V by 3 bases and J by 2 bases, and 12 bases separated the two germline ends. The germline V gene has CDR1 SGHDT and CDR2 YYEEEE.

The rearrangement links TRBV15 to TRBJ2-7; 10 bases are shared with TRBD2. The CDR3 sequence is 14 residues long. Germline V gene sequence: CDR1 LNHNV, CDR2 YYDKDF (reference sequence). V lost 6 bases to trimming and J lost 2 bases; unmatched junction nucleotides: 4. CDR3 sequence reads: CATRGLAEPYEQYF. The CDR3 bases are TGTGCCACCAGAGGACTAGCGGAACCCTACGAGCAGTACTTC.

The J gene is TRBJ2-3, the V gene TRBV4-1; D is unclear. The CDR3 extends over 16 amino acids. V was trimmed by 1 base and J by 4 bases, leaving 15 bases between them. From germline, CDR1 is MGHRA and CDR2 YSYEKL. Here the CDR3 DNA reads TGCGCCAGCAGCCAAGGTCGGTTGGGCCTCCCAGATACGCAGTATTTT. Residues: CASSQGRLGLPDTQYF.

The gene calls are TRBV9 and TRBJ2-1; 13 positions agree with TRBD2. Germline lookup yields CDR1 SGDLS and CDR2 YYNGEE. The CDR3 runs to 16 residues. V lost 4 bases and J lost 9; bases outside the gene matches: 10. CDR3 protein: CASSPPRTSGSSEQFF. The CDR3 nucleotides read TGTGCCAGCAGCCCACCCCGGACTAGCGGGAGTAGTGAGCAGTTCTTC.

The chain recombines TRBV28 with TRBJ1-2; TRBD1 matches 10 bases. After removal of 11 bases from V and 4 bases from J, the junction contained 7 bases not matched to a gene. There are 13 residues in the CDR3. The germline gives CDR1 MDHEN, CDR2 SYDVKM. The CDR3 DNA reads as TGTGCCGGGGGGGACAGGGGTAGCTATGGCTACACCTTC. This encodes CAGGDRGSYGYTF.

This chain joins TRBV27 and TRBJ2-7, with 7 positions matching TRBD1. Germline V CDR1 and CDR2: MNHEY, SMNVEV (reference sequence). The V segment lost 5 bases and the J segment 2 bases; nucleotides outside the gene matches: 3. This CDR3 is built from 13 residues. CDR3 DNA sequence: TGTGCCAGCAGTCCCGGGACAGCCTACGAGCAGTACTTC. Its translation is CASSPGTAYEQYF.

V is TRBV18 and J is TRBJ1-3; tentatively, D is TRBD1 (5 bases). This CDR3 has 16 amino acids. Germline V gives CDR1 KGHSH, CDR2 LQKENI. Trimming pared 5 bases from V and 0 bases from J, leaving 14 bases between. The CDR3 region has the DNA TGTGCCAGCTCAACTCCGGGACTTGGCTCTGGAAACACCATATATTTT. Protein product: CASSTPGLGSGNTIYF.

The CDR3 reads CASSASGTPFYEQYF. The DNA of the CDR3 is TGTGCCAGCAGCGCCTCCGGGACACCATTTTACGAGCAGTACTTC. The rearrangement uses TRBV9 and TRBJ2-7; the D gene is possibly TRBD1 (6 bases). This CDR3 is built from 15 residues. Germline lookup yields CDR1 SGDLS and CDR2 YYNGEE. Trimming shortened V by 3 bases and J by 4 bases, and 17 bases separated the two germline ends.

The genes are TRBV2 and TRBJ2-2; 13 nucleotides align to TRBD2. The J segment lost 5 bases and the V segment lost 6 bases, leaving 9 bases of the junction unmatched. The CDR3 length is 17 residues. In germline, CDR1 is SNHLY, CDR2 FYNNEI. CDR3 sequence reads: CASRGTSGIWGTGELFF. CDR3 DNA: TGTGCCAGCAGGGGGACTAGCGGGATATGGGGGACCGGGGAGCTGTTTTTT.

The V gene is TRBV6-1, the J gene TRBJ1-1, with D perhaps matching TRBD1 (5 bases). The CDR3 has 12 residues. Germline-derived CDR1 and CDR2 are MNHNS and SASEGT. Trimming took 7 bases from V and 7 from J, leaving 13 bases between them. For the CDR3, the DNA is TGTGCCAGCACCCAGGGCGGGAGTGAAGCTTTCTTT. Its translation is CASTQGGSEAFF.

V and J are TRBV10-3 and TRBJ2-2; D gene ambiguous. The CDR3 sequence is 13 residues long. Between the trimmed V and J ends, which lost 10 bases and 7 bases, there was a span of 16 bases. Germline V gene data show CDR1 as ENHRY and CDR2 as SYGVKD. In DNA, the CDR3 is TGTGCCACCATCCCGGGTGTCGGCGGGGAGCTGTTTTTT. Translated, it gives CATIPGVGGELFF.

This clone occurred once. V usage is TRBV14 and J usage is TRBJ2-1; D unresolved. The CDR3 contains 16 residues. V lost 3 bases, J lost 9 bases, and 21 bases lay in between. Germline V gene sequence: CDR1 SGHDN, CDR2 FVKESK. CDR3 protein: CASSQTLLPLNGEQFF. CDR3 sequence (DNA): TGTGCCAGCAGCCAGACTCTCCTCCCCCTTAATGGTGAGCAGTTCTTC.

The rearrangement uses TRBV27 and TRBJ2-3, with 13 positions matching TRBD2. Germline CDR1 reads MNHEY; CDR2 reads SMNVEV (reference sequence). The length of the CDR3 is 15 residues. With V trimmed by 5 bases and J by 5 bases, 4 bases remained unmatched. The CDR3 DNA is TGTGCCAGCAGTGCGGGACTAGCGGGATTAGATACGCAGTATTTT. Residues: CASSAGLAGLDTQYF.

The rearrangement joins TRBV7-9 to TRBJ1-2, with D perhaps matching TRBD1 (5 bases). With 6 bases removed from V and 2 bases from J, the gap between germline ends came to 7 bases. CDR3 length: 12 amino acids. Germline-derived CDR1 and CDR2 are SEHNR and FQNEAQ (reference sequence). In DNA form, the CDR3 reads TGTGCCAGCAGTCGACAGAACTATGGCTACACCTTC. This sequence encodes CASSRQNYGYTF. Full variable domain (rest looked up from reference TRBV7-9 and TRBJ1-2): DTGVSQNPRHKITKRGQNVTFRCDPISEHNRLYWYRQTLGQGPEFLTYFQNEAQLEKSRLLSDRFSAERPKGSFSTLEIQRTEQGDSAMYLCASSRQNYGYTFGSGTRLTVV.

V and J are TRBV9 and TRBJ2-1; 7 bases line up with TRBD2. J lost 3 bases, V lost 4 bases, and 16 bases had no gene match. The CDR3 sequence is 18 residues long. Looked up from germline, CDR1 is SGDLS and CDR2 is YYNGEE. The chain's CDR3 is CASSTRSPRGDYYNEQFF. The DNA of the CDR3 is TGTGCCAGCAGCACTCGTAGCCCCAGAGGGGACTACTACAATGAGCAGTTCTTC.

A few counts support this clone. The J gene is TRBJ2-7, the V gene TRBV11-2; no reliable D call. From germline, CDR1 is SGHAT and CDR2 FQNNGV. Trimming removed 5 bases from V and 11 bases from J, with 19 bases in between. The CDR3 sequence is 13 residues long. CDR3 protein: CASSPSLPRLEYF. The CDR3, as DNA: TGTGCCAGCAGCCCCTCGCTTCCCAGGTTGGAGTACTTC.

J is TRBJ1-1 and V is TRBV18; the match to TRBD1 covers 7 bases. This CDR3 has 15 amino acids. Unmatched junction bases numbered 4, after V lost 0 bases and J lost 3 bases. Germline CDR1 is KGHSH and CDR2 is LQKENI. The CDR3 loop is CASSPPGQTYTEAFF. CDR3 DNA: TGTGCCAGCTCACCACCGGGACAGACGTACACTGAAGCTTTCTTT.

The J gene is TRBJ2-7, the V gene TRBV27; 9 bases align to TRBD1. After removal of 4 bases from V and 5 bases from J, the junction contained 6 bases not matched to a gene. This CDR3 has 14 residues. Germline-derived CDR1 and CDR2 are MNHEY and SMNVEV (reference sequence). The CDR3: CASSSTGGINEQYF. CDR3 sequence (DNA): TGTGCCAGCAGTTCGACAGGGGGTATAAACGAGCAGTACTTC.